The TCR beta chain under discussion was sequenced for a study of cytomegalovirus exposure and HLA in healthy donors. The study's findings and limits: Analyzed later, most CMV-associated TCR beta chains appeared HLA-restricted.

A remark on this clone: As yet, its antigen is unknown.

In germline, CDR1 is LNHDA, CDR2 SQIVND (reference sequence). V lost 3 bases and J lost 1, with 6 bases in between. This CDR3 is built from 13 residues. The PCR had 60 Vbeta and 13 Jbeta primers. Libraries were prepared by immunoSEQ multiplex PCR; TCRdb keeps only in-frame clonotypes and omits some of them. This sample has roughly 100,000 clones, with roughly 13% found just once. Sequences were obtained from PBMCs. This receptor was identified in a middle-aged man in good health and CMV-seropositive. V is TRBV19 and J is TRBJ1-1; the D is unclear. The CDR3 sequence: CASSIGGNTEAFF. Here the CDR3 DNA reads TGTGCCAGTAGTATCGGAGGGAACACTGAAGCTTTCTTT.